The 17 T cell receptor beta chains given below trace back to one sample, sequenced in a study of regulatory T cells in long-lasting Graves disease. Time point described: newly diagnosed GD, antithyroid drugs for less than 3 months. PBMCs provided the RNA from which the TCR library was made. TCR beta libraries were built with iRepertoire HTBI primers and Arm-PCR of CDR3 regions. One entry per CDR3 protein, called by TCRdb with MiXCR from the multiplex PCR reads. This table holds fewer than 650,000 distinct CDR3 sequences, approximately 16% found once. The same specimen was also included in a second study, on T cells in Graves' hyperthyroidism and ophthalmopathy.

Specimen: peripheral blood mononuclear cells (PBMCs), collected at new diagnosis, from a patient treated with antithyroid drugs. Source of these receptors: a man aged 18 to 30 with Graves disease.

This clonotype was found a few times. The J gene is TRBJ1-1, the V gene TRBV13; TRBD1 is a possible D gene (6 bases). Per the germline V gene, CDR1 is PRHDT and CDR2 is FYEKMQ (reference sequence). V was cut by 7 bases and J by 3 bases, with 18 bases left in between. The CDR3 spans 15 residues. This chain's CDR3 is CASTPGVGGHTEAFF. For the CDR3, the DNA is TGTGCCAGCACCCCAGGGGTGGGGGGGCACACTGAAGCTTTCTTT.

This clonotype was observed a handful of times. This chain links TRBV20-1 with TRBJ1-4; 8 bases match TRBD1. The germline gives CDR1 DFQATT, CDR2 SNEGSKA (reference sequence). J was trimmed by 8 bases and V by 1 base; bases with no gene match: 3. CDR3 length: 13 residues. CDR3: CSARAGGEEKLFF. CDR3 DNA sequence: TGCAGTGCTAGAGCAGGGGGCGAAGAAAAACTGTTTTTT.

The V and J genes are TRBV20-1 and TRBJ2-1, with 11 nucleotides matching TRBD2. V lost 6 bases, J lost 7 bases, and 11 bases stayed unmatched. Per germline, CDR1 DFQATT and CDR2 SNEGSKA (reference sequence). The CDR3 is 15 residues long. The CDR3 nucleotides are TGCAGTGCCCTCACTCTAGCGGGAGGAAGTAATGAGCAGTTCTTC. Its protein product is CSALTLAGGSNEQFF.

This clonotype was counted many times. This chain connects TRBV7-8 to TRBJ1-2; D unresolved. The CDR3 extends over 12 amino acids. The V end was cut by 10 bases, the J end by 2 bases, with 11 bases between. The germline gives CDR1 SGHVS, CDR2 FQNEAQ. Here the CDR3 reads CATGGRNYGYTF. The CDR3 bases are TGTGCCACCGGAGGTAGAAACTATGGCTACACCTTC.

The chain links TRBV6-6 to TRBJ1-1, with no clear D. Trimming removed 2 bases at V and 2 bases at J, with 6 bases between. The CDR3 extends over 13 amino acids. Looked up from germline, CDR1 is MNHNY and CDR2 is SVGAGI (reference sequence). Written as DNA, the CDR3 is TGTGCCAGCAGTTACGTAGTAAACACTGAAGCTTTCTTT. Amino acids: CASSYVVNTEAFF.

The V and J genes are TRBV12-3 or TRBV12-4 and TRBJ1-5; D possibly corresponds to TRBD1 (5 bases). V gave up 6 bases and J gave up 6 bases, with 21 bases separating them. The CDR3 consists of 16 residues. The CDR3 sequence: CASSYDRRGYGQPQHF. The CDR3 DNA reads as TGTGCCAGCAGCTATGACCGGCGGGGGTACGGTCAGCCCCAGCATTTT.

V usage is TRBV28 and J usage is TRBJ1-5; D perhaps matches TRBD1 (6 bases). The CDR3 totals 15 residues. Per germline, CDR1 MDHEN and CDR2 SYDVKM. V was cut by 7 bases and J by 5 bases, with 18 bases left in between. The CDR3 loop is CASKGDNFYDQPQHF. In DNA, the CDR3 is TGTGCCAGCAAAGGGGACAACTTCTATGATCAGCCCCAGCATTTT.

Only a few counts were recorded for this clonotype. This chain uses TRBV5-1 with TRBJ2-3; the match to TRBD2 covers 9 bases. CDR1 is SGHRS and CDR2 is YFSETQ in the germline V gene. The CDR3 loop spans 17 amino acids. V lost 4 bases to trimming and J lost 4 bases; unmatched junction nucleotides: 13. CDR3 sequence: CASSQIPAGGRADTQYF. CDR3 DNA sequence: TGCGCCAGCAGCCAAATCCCAGCGGGAGGTCGGGCAGATACGCAGTATTTT.

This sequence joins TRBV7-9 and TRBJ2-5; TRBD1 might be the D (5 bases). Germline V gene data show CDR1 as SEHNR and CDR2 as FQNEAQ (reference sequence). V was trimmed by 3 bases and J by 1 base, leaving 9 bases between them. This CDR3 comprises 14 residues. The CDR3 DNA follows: TGTGCCAGCAGCTTCGTTGACAGCCAAGAGACCCAGTACTTC. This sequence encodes CASSFVDSQETQYF.

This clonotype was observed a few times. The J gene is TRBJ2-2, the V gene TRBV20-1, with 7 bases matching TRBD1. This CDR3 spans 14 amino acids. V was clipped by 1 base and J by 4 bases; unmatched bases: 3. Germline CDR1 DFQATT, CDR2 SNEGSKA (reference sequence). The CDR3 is CSARVQGSTGELFF. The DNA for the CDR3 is TGCAGTGCTAGAGTACAGGGGTCCACCGGGGAGCTGTTTTTT.

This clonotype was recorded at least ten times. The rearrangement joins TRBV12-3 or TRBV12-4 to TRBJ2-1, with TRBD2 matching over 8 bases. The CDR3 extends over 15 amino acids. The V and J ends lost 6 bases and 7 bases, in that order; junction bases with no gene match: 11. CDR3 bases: TGTGCCAGCAGGCCCAGCGGGAGCGCAAAAAATGAGCAGTTCTTC. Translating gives CASRPSGSAKNEQFF.

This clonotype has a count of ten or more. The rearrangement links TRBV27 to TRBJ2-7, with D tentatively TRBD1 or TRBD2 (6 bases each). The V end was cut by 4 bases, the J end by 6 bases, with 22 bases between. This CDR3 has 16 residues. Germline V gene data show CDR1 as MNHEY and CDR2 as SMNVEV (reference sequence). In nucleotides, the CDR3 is TGTGCCAGCAGTTCTATACCCGGGGCAGGGGAGGTCGAGCAGTACTTC. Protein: CASSSIPGAGEVEQYF.

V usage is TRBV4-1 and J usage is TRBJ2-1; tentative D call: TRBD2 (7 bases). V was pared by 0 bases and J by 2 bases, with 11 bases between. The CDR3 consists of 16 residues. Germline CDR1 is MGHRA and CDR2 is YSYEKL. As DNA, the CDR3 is TGCGCCAGCAGCCAAGAAGGGGGGGGAACCTACAATGAGCAGTTCTTC. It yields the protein CASSQEGGGTYNEQFF.

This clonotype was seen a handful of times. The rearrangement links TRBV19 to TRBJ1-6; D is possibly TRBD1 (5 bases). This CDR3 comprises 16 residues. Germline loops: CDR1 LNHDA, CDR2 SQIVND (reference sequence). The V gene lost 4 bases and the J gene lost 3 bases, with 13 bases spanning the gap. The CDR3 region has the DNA TGTGCCAGTAGTAGAGGGGTAATGGACTATAATTCACCCCTCCACTTT. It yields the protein CASSRGVMDYNSPLHF.

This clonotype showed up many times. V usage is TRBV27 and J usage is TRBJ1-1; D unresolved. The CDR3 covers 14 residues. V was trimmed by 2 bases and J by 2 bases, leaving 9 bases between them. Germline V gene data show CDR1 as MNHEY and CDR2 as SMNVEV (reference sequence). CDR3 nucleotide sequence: TGTGCCAGCAGTTTACGGGTCGGTAACACTGAAGCTTTCTTT. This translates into CASSLRVGNTEAFF.

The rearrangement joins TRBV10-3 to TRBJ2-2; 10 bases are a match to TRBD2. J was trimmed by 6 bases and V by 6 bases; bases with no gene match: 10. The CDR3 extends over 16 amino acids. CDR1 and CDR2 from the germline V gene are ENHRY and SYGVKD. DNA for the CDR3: TGTGCCATCAGATCACCGGGACTAGCGATGTCCGGGGAGCTGTTTTTT. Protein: CAIRSPGLAMSGELFF.

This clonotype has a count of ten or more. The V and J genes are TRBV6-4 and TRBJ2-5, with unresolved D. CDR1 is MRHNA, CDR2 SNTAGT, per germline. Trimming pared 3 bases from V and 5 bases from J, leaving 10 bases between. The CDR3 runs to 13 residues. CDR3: CASSEVYRETQYF. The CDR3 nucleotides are TGTGCCAGCAGTGAAGTGTACCGGGAGACCCAGTACTTC.